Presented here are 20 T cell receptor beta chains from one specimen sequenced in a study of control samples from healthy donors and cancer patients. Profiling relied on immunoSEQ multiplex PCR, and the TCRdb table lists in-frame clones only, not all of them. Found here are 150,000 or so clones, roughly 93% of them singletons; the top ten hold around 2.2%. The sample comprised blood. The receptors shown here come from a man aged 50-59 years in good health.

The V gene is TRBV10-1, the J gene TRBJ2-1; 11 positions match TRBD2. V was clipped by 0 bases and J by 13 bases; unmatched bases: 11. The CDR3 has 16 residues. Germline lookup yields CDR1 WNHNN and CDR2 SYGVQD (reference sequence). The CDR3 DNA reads TGCGCCAGCAGTGAGTCTAGGTCTAGCGGGAGGCCCGCACAGTTCTTC. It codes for CASSESRSSGRPAQFF.

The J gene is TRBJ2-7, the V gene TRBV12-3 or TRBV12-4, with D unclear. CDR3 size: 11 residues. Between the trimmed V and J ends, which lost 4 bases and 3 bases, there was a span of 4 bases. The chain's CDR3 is CASSSRYEQYF. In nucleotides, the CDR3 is TGTGCCAGCAGTTCCCGCTACGAGCAGTACTTC.

The CDR3: CASRGADTQYF. CDR3 DNA: TGTGCCAGCAGAGGGGCAGATACGCAGTATTTT. This sequence joins TRBV28 and TRBJ2-3; D is perhaps TRBD1 (5 bases). V was trimmed by 6 bases and J by 4 bases, leaving 5 bases between them. This CDR3 is 11 amino acids long. The germline V gene encodes CDR1 MDHEN and CDR2 SYDVKM.

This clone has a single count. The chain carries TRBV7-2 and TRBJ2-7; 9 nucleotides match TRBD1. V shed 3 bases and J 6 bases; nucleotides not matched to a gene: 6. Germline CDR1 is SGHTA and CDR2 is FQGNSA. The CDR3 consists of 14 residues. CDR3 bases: TGTGCCAGCAGCTTCCCCCGGGACAGGGTCGAGCAGTACTTC. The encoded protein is CASSFPRDRVEQYF. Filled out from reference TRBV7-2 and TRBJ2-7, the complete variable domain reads GAGVSQSPSNKVTEKGKDVELRCDPISGHTALYWYRQSLGQGLEFLIYFQGNSAPDKSGLPSDRFSAERTGGSVSTLTIQRTQQEDSAVYLCASSFPRDRVEQYFGPGTRLTVT.

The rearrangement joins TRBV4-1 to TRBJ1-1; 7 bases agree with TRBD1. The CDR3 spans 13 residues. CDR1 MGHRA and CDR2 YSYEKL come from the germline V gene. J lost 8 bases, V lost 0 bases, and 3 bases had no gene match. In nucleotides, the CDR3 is TGCGCCAGCAGCCAAGATCGGACAGGCGAAGCTTTCTTT. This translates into CASSQDRTGEAFF.

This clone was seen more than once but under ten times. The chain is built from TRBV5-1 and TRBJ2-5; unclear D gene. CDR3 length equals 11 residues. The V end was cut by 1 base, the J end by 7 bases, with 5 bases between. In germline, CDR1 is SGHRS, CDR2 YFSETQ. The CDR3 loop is CASSLTRTQYF. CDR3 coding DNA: TGCGCCAGCAGCTTGACCCGGACCCAGTACTTC.

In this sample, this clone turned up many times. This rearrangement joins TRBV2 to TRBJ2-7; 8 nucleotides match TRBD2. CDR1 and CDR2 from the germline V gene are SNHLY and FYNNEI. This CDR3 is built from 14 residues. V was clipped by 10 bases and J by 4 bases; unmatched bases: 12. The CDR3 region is CATLELAGFYEQYF. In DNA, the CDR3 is TGTGCCACCCTCGAGCTAGCGGGTTTTTACGAGCAGTACTTC.

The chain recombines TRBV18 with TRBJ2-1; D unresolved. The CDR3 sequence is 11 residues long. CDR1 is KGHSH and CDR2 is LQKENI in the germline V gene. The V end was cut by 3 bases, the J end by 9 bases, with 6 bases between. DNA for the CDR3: TGTGCCAGCTCACCGGCTGGTGAGCAGTTCTTC. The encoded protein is CASSPAGEQFF. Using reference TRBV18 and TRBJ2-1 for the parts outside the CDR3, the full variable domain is NAGVMQNPRHLVRRRGQEARLRCSPMKGHSHVYWYRQLPEEGLKFMVYLQKENIIDESGMPKERFSAEFPKEGPSILRIQQVVRGDSAAYFCASSPAGEQFFGPGTRLTVL.

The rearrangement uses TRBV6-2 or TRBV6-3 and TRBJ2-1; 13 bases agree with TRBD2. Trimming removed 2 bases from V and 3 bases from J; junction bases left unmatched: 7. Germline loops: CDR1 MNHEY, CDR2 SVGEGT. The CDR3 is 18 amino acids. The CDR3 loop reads CASSYLGLAGVRYNEQFF. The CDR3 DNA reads TGTGCCAGCAGTTACCTCGGACTAGCGGGGGTGCGCTACAATGAGCAGTTCTTC.

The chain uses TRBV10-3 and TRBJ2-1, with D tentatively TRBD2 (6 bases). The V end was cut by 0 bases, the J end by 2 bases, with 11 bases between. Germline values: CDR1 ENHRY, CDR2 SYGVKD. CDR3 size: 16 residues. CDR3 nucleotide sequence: TGTGCCATCAGTGAGTCGAGTGGGAGGCCCTACAATGAGCAGTTCTTC. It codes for CAISESSGRPYNEQFF.

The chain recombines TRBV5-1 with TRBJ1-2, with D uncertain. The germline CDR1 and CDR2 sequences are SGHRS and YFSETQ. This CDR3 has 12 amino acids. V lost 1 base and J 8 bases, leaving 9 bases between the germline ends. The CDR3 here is CASSLTFEGYTF. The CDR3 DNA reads TGCGCCAGCAGCTTGACATTCGAAGGCTACACCTTC.

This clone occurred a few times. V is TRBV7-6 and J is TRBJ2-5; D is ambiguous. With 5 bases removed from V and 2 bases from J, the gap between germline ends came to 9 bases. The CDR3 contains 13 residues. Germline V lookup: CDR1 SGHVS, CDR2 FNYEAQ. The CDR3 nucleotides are TGTGCCAGCAGCAAACGGCAACAAGAGACCCAGTACTTC. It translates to CASSKRQQETQYF.

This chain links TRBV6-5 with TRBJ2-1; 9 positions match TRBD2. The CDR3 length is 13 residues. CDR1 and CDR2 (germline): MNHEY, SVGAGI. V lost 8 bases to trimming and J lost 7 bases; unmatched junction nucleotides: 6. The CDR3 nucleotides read TGTGCCAGCGCGGGGGGGCGCAGGAATGAGCAGTTCTTC. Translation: CASAGGRRNEQFF.

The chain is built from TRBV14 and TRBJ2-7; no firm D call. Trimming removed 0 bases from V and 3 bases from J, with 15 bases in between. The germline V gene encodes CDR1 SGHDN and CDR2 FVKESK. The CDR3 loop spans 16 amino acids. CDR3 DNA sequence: TGTGCCAGCAGCCAAGAATTACTAACAGTCGGCTACGAGCAGTACTTC. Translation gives CASSQELLTVGYEQYF.

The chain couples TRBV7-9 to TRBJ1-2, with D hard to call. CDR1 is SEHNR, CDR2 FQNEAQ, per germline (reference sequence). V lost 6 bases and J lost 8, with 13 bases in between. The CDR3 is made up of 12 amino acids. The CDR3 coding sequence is TGTGCCAGCAGGGCTTTGGTGCAAGGCTACACCTTC. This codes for CASRALVQGYTF.

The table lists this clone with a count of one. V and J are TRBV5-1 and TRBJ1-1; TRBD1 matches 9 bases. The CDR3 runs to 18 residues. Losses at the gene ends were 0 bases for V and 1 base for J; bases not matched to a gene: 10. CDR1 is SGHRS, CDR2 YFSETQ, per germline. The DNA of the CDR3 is TGCGCCAGCAGCTTGGCCCACTACAGGGGGCCGCGGAACACTGAAGCTTTCTTT. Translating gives CASSLAHYRGPRNTEAFF.

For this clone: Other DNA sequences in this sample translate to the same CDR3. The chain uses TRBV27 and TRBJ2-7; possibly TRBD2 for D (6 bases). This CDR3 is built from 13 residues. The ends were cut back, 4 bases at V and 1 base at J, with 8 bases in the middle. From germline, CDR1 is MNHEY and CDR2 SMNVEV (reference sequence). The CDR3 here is CASSSGLSYEQYF. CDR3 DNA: TGTGCCAGCAGTTCGGGACTTTCCTACGAGCAGTACTTC.

CDR3 sequence reads: CASSPDGSSGNTIYF. The CDR3 DNA reads TGCGCCAGCAGCCCGGACGGTTCCTCTGGAAACACCATATATTTT. The gene calls are TRBV5-1 and TRBJ1-3; D is unresolved. The CDR3 has 15 residues. Deletions cut 4 bases from V and 0 bases from J, with 11 bases between. The germline V gene encodes CDR1 SGHRS and CDR2 YFSETQ.

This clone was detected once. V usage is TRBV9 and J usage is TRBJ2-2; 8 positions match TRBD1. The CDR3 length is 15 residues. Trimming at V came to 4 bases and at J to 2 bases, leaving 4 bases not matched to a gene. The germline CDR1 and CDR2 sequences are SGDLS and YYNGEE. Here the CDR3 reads CASSFGTGNTGELFF. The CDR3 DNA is TGTGCCAGCAGCTTCGGGACAGGTAACACCGGGGAGCTGTTTTTT.

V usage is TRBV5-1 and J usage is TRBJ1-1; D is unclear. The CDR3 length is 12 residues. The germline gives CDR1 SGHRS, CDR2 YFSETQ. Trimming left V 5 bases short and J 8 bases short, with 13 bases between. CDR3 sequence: CASSQGWREAFF. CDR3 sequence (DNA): TGCGCCAGCAGTCAAGGGTGGCGGGAAGCTTTCTTT.